The T cell receptor beta chain described here comes from a study of shared clonotypes between healthy human individuals. Only in-frame clones appear in the TCRdb table, and some are missing; sequencing was by immunoSEQ multiplex PCR. The table records millions of clones, about 95% of them present only once. Terminally differentiated effector memory CD45RA+ cells were left out of the naive CD8 fraction, which was CD45RO-negative and positively selected for CCR7. Germline-derived CDR1 and CDR2 are MGHRA and YSYEKL. The CDR3 has 15 amino acids. Trimming pared 1 base from V and 0 bases from J, leaving 6 bases between.

The chain recombines TRBV4-1 with TRBJ2-2; D is uncertain. The origin of this receptor is a man aged 18 to 30 in good health. Sequenced: naive CD8+ T cells sorted from blood. The CDR3 bases are TGCGCCAGCAGCCAAGCGGGCTCGAACACCGGGGAGCTGTTTTTT. Protein product: CASSQAGSNTGELFF.